The clone carrying this TCR beta chain has ten or more counts. The data belong to a study of blood T cell repertoires in COVID-19. The CDR3 extends over 15 amino acids. Trimming cost V 0 bases and J 5 bases, with 12 bases left between them. In germline, CDR1 is SGHDT, CDR2 YYEEEE. Data came from immunoSEQ multiplex PCR; TCRdb stores just in-frame clones and leaves some out. Here the sample spans over 250,000 clones, roughly 87% being singletons. This chain joins TRBV5-6 and TRBJ2-1, with D unclear. The source of this sequence is a human donor in a cohort sampled during active COVID-19. The sequenced sample was peripheral blood. CDR3 amino acids: CASSLEFREDNEQFF. The CDR3 DNA is TGTGCCAGCAGCTTGGAGTTCCGCGAGGACAATGAGCAGTTCTTC.